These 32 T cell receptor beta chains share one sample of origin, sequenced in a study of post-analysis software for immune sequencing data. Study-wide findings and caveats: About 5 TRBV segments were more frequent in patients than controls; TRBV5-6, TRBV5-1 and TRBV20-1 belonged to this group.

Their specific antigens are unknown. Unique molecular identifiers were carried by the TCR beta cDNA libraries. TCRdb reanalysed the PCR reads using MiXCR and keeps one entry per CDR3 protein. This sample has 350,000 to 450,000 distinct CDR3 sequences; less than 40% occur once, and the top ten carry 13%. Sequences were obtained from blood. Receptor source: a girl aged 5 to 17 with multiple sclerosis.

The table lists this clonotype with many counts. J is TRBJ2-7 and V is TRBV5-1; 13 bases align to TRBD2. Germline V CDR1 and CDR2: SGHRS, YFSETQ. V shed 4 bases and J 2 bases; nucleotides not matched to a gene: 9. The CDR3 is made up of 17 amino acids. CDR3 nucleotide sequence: TGCGCCAGCAGCACGGGACTAGCGGGGATCGTCCCCTACGAGCAGTACTTC. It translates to CASSTGLAGIVPYEQYF.

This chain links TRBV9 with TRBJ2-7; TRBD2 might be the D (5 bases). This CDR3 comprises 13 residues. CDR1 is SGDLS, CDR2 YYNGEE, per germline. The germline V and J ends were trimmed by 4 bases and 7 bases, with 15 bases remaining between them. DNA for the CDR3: TGTGCCAGCAGCCCGCGGATTCGCGGGGAGCAGTACTTC. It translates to CASSPRIRGEQYF. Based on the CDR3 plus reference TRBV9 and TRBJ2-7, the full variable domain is DSGVTQTPKHLITATGQRVTLRCSPRSGDLSVYWYQQSLDQGLQFLIQYYNGEERAKGNILERFSAQQFPDLHSELNLSSLELGDSALYFCASSPRIRGEQYFGPGTRLTVT.

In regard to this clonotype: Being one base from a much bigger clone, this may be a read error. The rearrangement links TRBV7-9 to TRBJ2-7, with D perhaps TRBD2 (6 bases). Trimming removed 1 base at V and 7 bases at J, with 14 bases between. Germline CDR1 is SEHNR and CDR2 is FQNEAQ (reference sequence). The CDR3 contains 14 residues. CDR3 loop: CASSLEEGYNEQYF. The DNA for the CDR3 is TGTGCCAGCAGCTTAGAGGAGGGCTACAATGAGCAGTACTTC.

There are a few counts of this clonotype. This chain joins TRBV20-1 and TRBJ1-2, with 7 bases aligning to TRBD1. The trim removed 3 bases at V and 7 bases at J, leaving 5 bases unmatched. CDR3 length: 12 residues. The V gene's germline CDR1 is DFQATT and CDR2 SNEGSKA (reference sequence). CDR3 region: CSARGQGGGYTF. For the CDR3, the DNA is TGCAGTGCTAGGGGGCAGGGGGGTGGCTACACCTTC.

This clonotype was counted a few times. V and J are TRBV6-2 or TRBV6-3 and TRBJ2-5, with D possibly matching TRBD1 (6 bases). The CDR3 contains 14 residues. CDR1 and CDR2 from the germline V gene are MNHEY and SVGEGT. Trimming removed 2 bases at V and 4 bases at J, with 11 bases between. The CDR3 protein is CASSYPSRGETQYF. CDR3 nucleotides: TGTGCCAGCAGTTACCCCTCCAGGGGAGAGACCCAGTACTTC.

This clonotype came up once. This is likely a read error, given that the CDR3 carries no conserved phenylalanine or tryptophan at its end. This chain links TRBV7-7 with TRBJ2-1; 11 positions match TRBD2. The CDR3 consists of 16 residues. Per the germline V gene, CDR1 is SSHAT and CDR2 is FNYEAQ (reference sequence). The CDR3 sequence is CASSPSGNSGGAEQFV. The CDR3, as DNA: TGTGCTAGCAGCCCCAGCGGTAATAGCGGGGGGGCTGAGCAGTTCGTC.

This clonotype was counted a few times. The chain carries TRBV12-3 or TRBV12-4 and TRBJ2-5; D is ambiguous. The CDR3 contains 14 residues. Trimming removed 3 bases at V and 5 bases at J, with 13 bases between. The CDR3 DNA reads TGTGCCAGCAGTTTGTCCTCGCGGTATGAGACCCAGTACTTC. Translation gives CASSLSSRYETQYF.

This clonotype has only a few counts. CDR3 sequence reads: CSASRADTQYF. Here the CDR3 DNA reads TGCAGTGCTAGCCGGGCAGATACGCAGTATTTT. The chain has TRBV20-1 and TRBJ2-3; D is ambiguous. Germline V gene sequence: CDR1 DFQATT, CDR2 SNEGSKA (reference sequence). The CDR3 is made up of 11 amino acids. Trimming pared 3 bases from V and 4 bases from J, leaving 5 bases between.

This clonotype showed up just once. The CDR3 region is CASQVSGLANNEQFF. In DNA, the CDR3 is TGTGCCAGTCAAGTTTCGGGACTAGCGAACAATGAGCAGTTCTTC. This sequence joins TRBV7-2 and TRBJ2-1; 10 bases map to TRBD2. Germline CDR1 is SGHTA and CDR2 is FQGNSA. Trimming removed 9 bases from V and 5 bases from J; junction bases left unmatched: 10. The CDR3 runs to 15 residues.

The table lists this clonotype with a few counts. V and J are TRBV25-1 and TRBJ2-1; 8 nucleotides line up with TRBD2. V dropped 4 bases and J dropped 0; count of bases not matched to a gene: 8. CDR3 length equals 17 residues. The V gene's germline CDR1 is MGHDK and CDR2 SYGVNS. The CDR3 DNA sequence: TGTGCCAGCAGTGGACACTCCGGGAGGGACTCCTACAATGAGCAGTTCTTC. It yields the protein CASSGHSGRDSYNEQFF.

CDR3 nucleotides: TGTGCCAGCAGCTCGTACAAGGGGGAGGCAGGTGAAGCTTTCTTT. Residues: CASSSYKGEAGEAFF. This rearrangement joins TRBV11-1 to TRBJ1-1; a possible D gene is TRBD1 (6 bases). Trimming removed 4 bases from V and 7 bases from J, with 19 bases in between. Germline values: CDR1 SGHAT, CDR2 FQDESV (reference sequence). This CDR3 region has 15 residues. Complete variable domain (other parts from reference TRBV11-1 and TRBJ1-1): EAEVAQSPRYKITEKSQAVAFWCDPISGHATLYWYRQILGQGPELLVQFQDESVVDDSQLPKDRFSAERLKGVDSTLKIQPAELGDSAMYLCASSSYKGEAGEAFFGQGTRLTVV.

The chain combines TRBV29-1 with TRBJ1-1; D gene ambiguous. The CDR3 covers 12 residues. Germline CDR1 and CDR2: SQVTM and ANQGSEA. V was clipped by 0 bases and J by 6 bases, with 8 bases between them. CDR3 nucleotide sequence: TGCAGCGTTGAAGATTCTGGCGCTGAAGCTTTCTTT. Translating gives CSVEDSGAEAFF.

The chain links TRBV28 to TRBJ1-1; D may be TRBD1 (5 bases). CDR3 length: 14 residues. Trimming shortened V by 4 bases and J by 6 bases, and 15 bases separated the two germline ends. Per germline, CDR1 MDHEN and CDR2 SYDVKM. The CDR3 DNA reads TGTGCCAGCAGTTGGGGGACCAAAAGGGCTGAAGCTTTCTTT. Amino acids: CASSWGTKRAEAFF.

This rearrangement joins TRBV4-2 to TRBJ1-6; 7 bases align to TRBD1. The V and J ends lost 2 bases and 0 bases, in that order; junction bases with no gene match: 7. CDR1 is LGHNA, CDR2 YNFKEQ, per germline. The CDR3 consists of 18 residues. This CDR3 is CASSQPGGEGSYNSPLHF. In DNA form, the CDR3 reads TGTGCCAGCAGCCAACCAGGGGGGGAGGGCTCCTATAATTCACCCCTCCACTTT.

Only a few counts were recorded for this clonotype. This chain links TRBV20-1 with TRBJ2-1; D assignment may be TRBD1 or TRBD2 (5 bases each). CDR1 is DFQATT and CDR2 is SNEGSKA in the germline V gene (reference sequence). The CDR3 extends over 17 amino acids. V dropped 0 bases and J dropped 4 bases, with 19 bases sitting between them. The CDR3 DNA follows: TGCAGTGCTAGAGATCATAGGGACCCACTTCGGTACAATGAGCAGTTCTTC. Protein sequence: CSARDHRDPLRYNEQFF.

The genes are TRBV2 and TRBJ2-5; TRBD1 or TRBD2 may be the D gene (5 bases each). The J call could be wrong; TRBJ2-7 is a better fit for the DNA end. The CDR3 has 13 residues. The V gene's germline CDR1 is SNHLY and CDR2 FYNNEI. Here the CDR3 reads CASRGDGSYEQYF. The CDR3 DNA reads TGTGCCAGCAGGGGGGACGGAAGCTACGAGCAGTACTTC.

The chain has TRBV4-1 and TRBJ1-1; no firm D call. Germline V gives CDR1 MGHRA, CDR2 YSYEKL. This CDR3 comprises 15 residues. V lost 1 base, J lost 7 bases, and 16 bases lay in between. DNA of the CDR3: TGCGCCAGCAGCCAAGTTCTGGGCAGAGCCCTTGAAGCTTTCTTT. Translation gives CASSQVLGRALEAFF.

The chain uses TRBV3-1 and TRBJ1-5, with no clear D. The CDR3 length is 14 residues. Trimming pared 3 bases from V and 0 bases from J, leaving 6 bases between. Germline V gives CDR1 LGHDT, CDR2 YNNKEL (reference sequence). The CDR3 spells CASSQFISNQPQHF. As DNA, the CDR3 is TGTGCCAGCAGCCAGTTCATTAGCAATCAGCCCCAGCATTTT.

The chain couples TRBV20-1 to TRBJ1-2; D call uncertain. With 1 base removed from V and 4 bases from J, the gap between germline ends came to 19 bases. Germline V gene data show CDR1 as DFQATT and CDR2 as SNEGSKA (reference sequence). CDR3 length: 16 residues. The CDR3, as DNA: TGCAGTGCTAGAGGACCTCGGGCCTTTCTAGGCTATGGCTACACCTTC. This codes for CSARGPRAFLGYGYTF.

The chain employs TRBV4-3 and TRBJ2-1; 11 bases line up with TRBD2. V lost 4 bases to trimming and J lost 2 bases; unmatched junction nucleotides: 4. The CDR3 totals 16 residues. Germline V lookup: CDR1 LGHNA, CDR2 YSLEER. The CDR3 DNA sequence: TGCGCCAGCAGCCCGGGACTAGCGGACCCCTACAATGAGCAGTTCTTC. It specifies CASSPGLADPYNEQFF.

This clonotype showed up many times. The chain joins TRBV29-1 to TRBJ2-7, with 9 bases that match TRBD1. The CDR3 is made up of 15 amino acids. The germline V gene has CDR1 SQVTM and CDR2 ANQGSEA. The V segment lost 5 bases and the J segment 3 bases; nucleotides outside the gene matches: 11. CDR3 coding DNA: TGCAGCGTTAACGGGGGAGGGACAGGGAGCTACGAGCAGTACTTC. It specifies CSVNGGGTGSYEQYF.

The CDR3 region has the DNA TGTGCCAGCAGCCCCTCTAGGACTGGCTATGGCTACACCTTC. Translating it yields CASSPSRTGYGYTF. The chain has TRBV7-9 and TRBJ1-2; D remains unclear. This CDR3 contains 14 residues. Germline-derived CDR1 and CDR2 are SEHNR and FQNEAQ (reference sequence). V dropped 5 bases and J dropped 4 bases, with 14 bases sitting between them.

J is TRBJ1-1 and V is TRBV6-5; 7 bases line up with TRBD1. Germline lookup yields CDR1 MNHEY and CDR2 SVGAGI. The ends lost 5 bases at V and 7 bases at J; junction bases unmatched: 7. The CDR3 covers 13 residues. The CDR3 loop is CASSHPGQLEAFF. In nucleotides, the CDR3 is TGTGCCAGCAGTCACCCGGGACAGCTTGAAGCTTTCTTT.

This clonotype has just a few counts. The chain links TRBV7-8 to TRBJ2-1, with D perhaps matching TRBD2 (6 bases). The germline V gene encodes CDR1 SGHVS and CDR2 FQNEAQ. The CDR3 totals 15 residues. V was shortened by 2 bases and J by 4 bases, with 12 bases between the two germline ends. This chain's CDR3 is CASSLIAGRYNEQFF. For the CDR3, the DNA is TGTGCCAGCAGCTTAATTGCGGGGCGGTACAATGAGCAGTTCTTC.

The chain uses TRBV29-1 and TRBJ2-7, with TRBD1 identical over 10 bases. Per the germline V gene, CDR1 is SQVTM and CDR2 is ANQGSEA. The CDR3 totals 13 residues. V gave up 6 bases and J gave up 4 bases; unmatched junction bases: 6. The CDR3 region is CSVGGQGKYEQYF. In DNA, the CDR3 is TGCAGCGTGGGGGGACAGGGGAAATACGAGCAGTACTTC.

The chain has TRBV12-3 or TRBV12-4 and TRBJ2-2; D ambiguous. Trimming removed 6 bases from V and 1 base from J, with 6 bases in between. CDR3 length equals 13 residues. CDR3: CASSNGNTGELFF. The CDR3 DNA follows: TGTGCCAGCAGCAACGGGAACACCGGGGAGCTGTTTTTT.

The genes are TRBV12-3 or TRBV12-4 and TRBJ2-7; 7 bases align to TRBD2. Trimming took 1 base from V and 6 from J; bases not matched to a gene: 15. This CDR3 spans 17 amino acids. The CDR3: CASSLGIWGGKEFEQYF. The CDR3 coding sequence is TGTGCCAGCAGTTTAGGCATTTGGGGGGGGAAGGAGTTCGAGCAGTACTTC.

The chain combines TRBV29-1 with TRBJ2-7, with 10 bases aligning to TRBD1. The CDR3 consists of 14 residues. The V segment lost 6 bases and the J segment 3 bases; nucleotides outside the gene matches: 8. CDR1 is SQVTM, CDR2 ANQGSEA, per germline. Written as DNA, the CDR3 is TGCAGCGTGCCCGGGGACAGGGGTTTCTACGAGCAGTACTTC. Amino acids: CSVPGDRGFYEQYF.

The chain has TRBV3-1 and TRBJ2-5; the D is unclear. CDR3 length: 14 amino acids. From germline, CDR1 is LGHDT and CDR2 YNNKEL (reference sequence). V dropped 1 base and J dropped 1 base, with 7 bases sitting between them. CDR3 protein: CASSQVGTQETQYF. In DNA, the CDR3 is TGTGCCAGCAGCCAAGTAGGAACCCAAGAGACCCAGTACTTC.

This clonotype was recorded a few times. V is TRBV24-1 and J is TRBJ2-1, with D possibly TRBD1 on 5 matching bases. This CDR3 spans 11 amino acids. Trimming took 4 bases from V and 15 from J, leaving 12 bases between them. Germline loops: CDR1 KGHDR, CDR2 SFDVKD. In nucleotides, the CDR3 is TGTGCCACCAGTGAGTCGGGCAGGGTGTTCTTC. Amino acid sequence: CATSESGRVFF.

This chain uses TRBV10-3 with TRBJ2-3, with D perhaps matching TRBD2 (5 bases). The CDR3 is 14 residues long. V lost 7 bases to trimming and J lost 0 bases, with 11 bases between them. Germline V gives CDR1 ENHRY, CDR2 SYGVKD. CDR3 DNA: TGTGCCATCAAGGGAGCCTTTAGCACAGATACGCAGTATTTT. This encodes CAIKGAFSTDTQYF.

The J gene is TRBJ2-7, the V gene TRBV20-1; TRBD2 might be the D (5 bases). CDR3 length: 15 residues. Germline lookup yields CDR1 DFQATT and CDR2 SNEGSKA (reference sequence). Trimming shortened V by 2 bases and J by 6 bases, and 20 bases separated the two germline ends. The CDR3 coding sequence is TGCAGTGCTAGATGGGATGGACTTACCGGCGGCGAGCAGTACTTC. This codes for CSARWDGLTGGEQYF.